This T cell receptor beta chain comes out of a study of blood T cell repertoires in COVID-19. Study at large: The origin of the acute and convalescent COVID-19 samples was the United States, Italy and Spain. In each case, the material was cDNA or gDNA derived from T cells, B-cell-depleted T cells, or PBMCs.

The Seattle patients, enrolled during active infection, were followed longitudinally. Original handling: Using reference gene primer amplification, nucleated cell counts were estimated. Measured with immunoSEQ multiplex PCR; TCRdb has only the in-frame clones, and not every one. That table is the source of V, J and clone size, and D and trimming were worked out from the DNA. The data show a few hundred thousand clones, with roughly 89% seen just once and 3% to 4.5% held by the top ten. Germline CDR1 reads GTSNPN; CDR2 reads SVGIG (reference sequence). V was shortened by 3 bases and J by 1 base, with 9 bases between the two germline ends. This CDR3 comprises 13 residues.

The chain carries TRBV30 and TRBJ1-1; D remains unclear. The TCR originated in a woman aged 55-69 years with COVID-19, enrolled during active disease. Sequencing was performed on peripheral blood. The CDR3 sequence: CAWSTRANTEAFF. The CDR3 DNA reads TGTGCCTGGAGCACTAGAGCGAACACTGAAGCTTTCTTT.